This entry concerns a single T cell receptor (beta chain). Its cognate antigen is unknown. These data originate in a study of CD8+CD57+ T cells in acquired aplastic anemia. Study-level findings and limits: Between the patient and control groups, CD8+ Simpson's diversity did not differ significantly.

Trimming cost V 4 bases and J 3 bases; bases outside gene matches: 5. Germline V gene sequence: CDR1 SGHNT, CDR2 YYREEE (reference sequence). The length of the CDR3 is 15 residues. Sequenced patients had shown CD8+CD57+ cell expansion by flow cytometry. TCR beta VDJ combinations and CDR3 sequences were profiled from genomic DNA. TCRdb reprocessed the reads with MiXCR, giving one entry per CDR3 protein. This table has about 180,000 distinct CDR3 sequences, about 50% appearing once. V gene TRBV5-4 combines with J gene TRBJ2-7, with 12 bases that match TRBD1. The clonotype was recovered from a human donor with aplastic anemia. Sequencing used sorted CD4+, CD8+, or CD8+CD57+ T cells (not recorded which) from PBMCs. DNA for the CDR3: TGTGCCAGCAGCGGAGGGACAGGGGGCTTCTACGAGCAGTACTTC. This gives the protein CASSGGTGGFYEQYF.